These T cell receptor beta chains were read from a single sample in a study of blood T cell repertoires in COVID-19. Sequencing was performed with immunoSEQ multiplex PCR; in TCRdb, only in-frame clones are kept and a portion is missing. The profile shows about 110,000 clones, 65% to 90% of them singletons. The sequenced sample was peripheral blood. These TCRs come from a man aged 50-60 years with acute or convalescent COVID-19. CDR3s include the opening cysteine and the closing phenylalanine or tryptophan. Fields, in order: V gene, J gene, D gene, clone size, CDR3 DNA, CDR3 protein. A D gene is named only where the DNA matches it firmly. The size of a clone is reported for some rows only, either as once, few or many, or as a class for expanded clones.

>TRBV24-1|TRBJ1-1|.|.
TGTGCCACCAGTGATTTCTACCGCGTTGAAGCTTTCTTT
CATSDFYRVEAFF
>TRBV11-2|TRBJ1-6|.|.
TGTGCCAGCAGCTTAGACAGGGGTAATTCACCCCTCCACTTT
CASSLDRGNSPLHF
>TRBV9|TRBJ2-1|.|.
TGTGCCAGCAGCGTACCCGAGGACTCTTATACGAATGAGCAGTTCTTC
CASSVPEDSYTNEQFF
>TRBV10-3|TRBJ1-4|.|few
TGTGCCATCAGTGTAATCAGGAATGAAAAACTGTTTTTT
CAISVIRNEKLFF
>TRBV5-4|TRBJ2-3|TRBD1|.
TGTGCCAGCAGCACCGAACCGGGACAGAGCACAGATACGCAGTATTTT
CASSTEPGQSTDTQYF
>TRBV12-3/TRBV12-4|TRBJ2-7|TRBD1|.
TGTGCCAGCAGTTGGGACAGTTCCTACGAGCAGTACTTC
CASSWDSSYEQYF
>TRBV3-1/TRBV3-2|TRBJ1-2|TRBD1|.
TGTGCCAGCAGCCCGGGGACAGGCCGCGATTTTAACTATGGCTACACCTTC
CASSPGTGRDFNYGYTF
>TRBV27|TRBJ2-7|.|.
TGTGCCAGCAGCCTGATGGCGCTACTAGCCGGGATTGGGGAGCAGTACTTC
CASSLMALLAGIGEQYF
>TRBV11-3|TRBJ2-7|.|.
TGTGCCAGCAGCTTAGATCCGAGCGGCTACGAGCAGTACTTC
CASSLDPSGYEQYF
>TRBV7-8|TRBJ2-5|TRBD2|.
TGTGCCAGCAGCGCCCGGGACTACGAAGAGACCCAGTACTTC
CASSARDYEETQYF
>TRBV5-1|TRBJ2-1|TRBD2|.
TGCGCCAGCAGCTTGAATGGCGGGAGAGGTAATGAGCAGTTCTTC
CASSLNGGRGNEQFF
>TRBV5-6|TRBJ2-7|TRBD1|.
TGTGCCAGCAGCGTCCGGGACAGGGGAGTCGAGCAGTACTTC
CASSVRDRGVEQYF
>TRBV5-1|TRBJ1-1|.|.
TGCGCCAGCAGCTTCGGGCAGGGTGGGACTGAAGCTTTCTTT
CASSFGQGGTEAFF
>TRBV19|TRBJ1-1|.|.
TGTGCCAGCCGTCCACAGACCGGACAAATTAAGGATGAAGCTTTCTTT
CASRPQTGQIKDEAFF
>TRBV19|TRBJ1-5|TRBD1|.
TGTGCCAGTAGACGCAGGGGGTATCAGCCCCAGCATTTT
CASRRRGYQPQHF
>TRBV2|TRBJ2-1|TRBD2|.
TGTGCCAGCTTCGGGACTAGCGGGAGGGCCGGCTACAATGAGCAGTTCTTC
CASFGTSGRAGYNEQFF
>TRBV5-1|TRBJ2-7|.|once
TGCGCCAGCAGCACGGACAGCTACGAGCAGTACTTC
CASSTDSYEQYF
>TRBV2|TRBJ1-1|.|.
TGTGCCAGCAGGGAGGACGGGAACACTGAAGCTTTCTTT
CASREDGNTEAFF
>TRBV3-1/TRBV3-2|TRBJ1-5|.|.
TGTGCCAGCAGCCAATCGGGTCGAGAGCCCCAGCATTTT
CASSQSGREPQHF
>TRBV7-2|TRBJ1-2|.|.
TGTGCCAGCAGCTTAGAGCCACGGTACTATGGCTACACCTTC
CASSLEPRYYGYTF
>TRBV6-2/TRBV6-3|TRBJ1-1|.|.
TGTGCCAGCAGTTCCTCATTCGCTGAAGCTTTCTTT
CASSSSFAEAFF
>TRBV2|TRBJ2-5|TRBD2|.
TGTGCCACTTACGCTAGCGGGAGGGGCCCAGGGACCCAGTACTTC
CATYASGRGPGTQYF
>TRBV7-9|TRBJ1-2|TRBD1|.
TGTGCCAGCAGCTTCATCGACAGGGTCTATGGCTACACCTTC
CASSFIDRVYGYTF
>TRBV7-8|TRBJ2-5|.|.
TGTGCCAGCAGCTTTTACGGGGTCCAAGAGACCCAGTACTTC
CASSFYGVQETQYF
>TRBV19|TRBJ1-6|.|.
TGTGCCAGTAGTATAGAACTGGACAGAAGCTCCTATAATTCACCCCTCCACTTT
CASSIELDRSSYNSPLHF
>TRBV7-8|TRBJ2-2|TRBD2|.
TGTGCCAGCAGCTTCGTTGCGGGAGGCTATACCGGGGAGCTGTTTTTT
CASSFVAGGYTGELFF
>TRBV18|TRBJ2-3|.|.
TGTGCCAGCTCACCCTCTACCATTTCACAGGGACGGGACACAGATACGCAGTATTTT
CASSPSTISQGRDTDTQYF
>TRBV27|TRBJ1-2|TRBD1|.
TGTGCCAGCAGTACACGACAGGGGGGTGCCTATGGCTACACCTTC
CASSTRQGGAYGYTF
>TRBV19|TRBJ1-5|.|.
TGTGCCAGGGCGATCCGGAGGGCCGATCAGCCCCAGCATTTT
CARAIRRADQPQHF
>TRBV11-2|TRBJ1-1|.|.
TGTGCCAGCAGCTTAGACTTAGCAAACACTGAAGCTTTCTTT
CASSLDLANTEAFF
>TRBV7-9|TRBJ1-2|.|.
TGTGCCAGCAGCTCCTCCGACAGGTTTGGCTATGGCTACACCTTC
CASSSSDRFGYGYTF
>TRBV19|TRBJ1-4|TRBD1|.
TGTGCCAGTAGTAGAGGACAGGGGAACGAAAAACTGTTTTTT
CASSRGQGNEKLFF
>TRBV24-1|TRBJ2-2|TRBD1|.
TGTGCCACCAGCGACAGGGTGGCCGGGGAGCTGTTTTTT
CATSDRVAGELFF
>TRBV10-1|TRBJ2-1|TRBD2|.
TGCGCCAGCAGCGATGAAGCCGGACTAGCGGGAGCCAATGAGCAGTTCTTC
CASSDEAGLAGANEQFF
>TRBV12-5|TRBJ2-1|.|.
TGTGCTAGTGGTTCGGGACACCCCGAGGGCGGGAGTAGCTACAATGAGCAGTTCTTC
CASGSGHPEGGSSYNEQFF
>TRBV6-6|TRBJ1-2|TRBD1|.
TGTGCCAGCAGGACAAGACAGGGTCAGGGTGGCTACACCTTC
CASRTRQGQGGYTF
>TRBV30|TRBJ2-3|TRBD2|.
TGTGCCTGGGGGACTATCACCGATACGCAGTATTTT
CAWGTITDTQYF
>TRBV19|TRBJ2-7|TRBD1|.
TGTGCCAGCCGACAGGGCCACGAGCAGTACTTC
CASRQGHEQYF
>TRBV9|TRBJ1-2|.|.
TGTGCCAGTGGGCGGGGAGGAGGTATGGACTATGGCTACACCTTC
CASGRGGGMDYGYTF
>TRBV6-6|TRBJ2-3|TRBD1|.
TGTGCCAGCAGGGACAGGGGGCGATGGACAGATACGCAGTATTTT
CASRDRGRWTDTQYF
>TRBV2|TRBJ2-7|TRBD2|.
TGTGCCAGCAAAGGGACTACATACGAGCAGTACTTC
CASKGTTYEQYF
>TRBV15|TRBJ2-3|TRBD2|.
TGTGCCACCAGCCCCCCCCTAGCGGGAGTAAATACGCAGTATTTT
CATSPPLAGVNTQYF
>TRBV27|TRBJ1-5|TRBD1|.
TGTGCCAGCAGTTCAGGGGGCGCCCAGCCCCAGCATTTT
CASSSGGAQPQHF
>TRBV18|TRBJ2-5|TRBD1|.
TGTGCCAGCTCAGACGGACAGGGACGGCAAGAGACCCAGTACTTC
CASSDGQGRQETQYF
>TRBV9|TRBJ1-4|.|.
TGTGCCAGCAGCGTAGGAGTGTTATCTAATGAAAAACTGTTTTTT
CASSVGVLSNEKLFF
>TRBV13|TRBJ2-3|TRBD2|.
TGTGCCAGCAGCTTTATATCGGGAGGGAAAACAGATACGCAGTATTTT
CASSFISGGKTDTQYF